A selection of T cell receptor beta chains follows, all from one sample in a study of blood T cell repertoires in COVID-19. The repertoire was sequenced with immunoSEQ multiplex PCR; TCRdb's copy has only in-frame clones and lacks some. The sample records fewer than 100,000 clones, 91% being singletons. The sequenced sample consisted of peripheral blood. These receptors all stem from a woman aged 45 to 65 in a cohort sampled during active COVID-19. The CDR3 runs from the conserved cysteine through the conserved F or W. Fields, in order: J gene, clone size, V gene, CDR3 length, D gene, CDR3 DNA, CDR3 protein. A D gene is named only where the DNA matches it firmly. The size of a clone is reported for some rows only, either as once, few or many, or as a class for expanded clones.

J gene: TRBJ1-2
clone size: .
V gene: TRBV6-4
CDR3 length: 13
D gene: TRBD1
CDR3 DNA: TGTGCCAGCAGCGGTGGGGACAGGCATGGCTACACCTTC
CDR3 protein: CASSGGDRHGYTF

J gene: TRBJ1-6
clone size: few
V gene: TRBV5-1
CDR3 length: 15
D gene: .
CDR3 DNA: TGCGCCAGCAGCACGATCCTAGGGGCTAATTCACCCCTCCACTTT
CDR3 protein: CASSTILGANSPLHF

J gene: TRBJ2-3
clone size: .
V gene: TRBV2
CDR3 length: 13
D gene: TRBD2
CDR3 DNA: TGTGCCAGCAGTGAACTAGCGGGGGGTACGCAGTATTTT
CDR3 protein: CASSELAGGTQYF

J gene: TRBJ2-7
clone size: .
V gene: TRBV7-9
CDR3 length: 15
D gene: .
CDR3 DNA: TGTGCCAGCAGCCCGGACAGCCTTCGGCCCTACGAGCAGTACTTC
CDR3 protein: CASSPDSLRPYEQYF

J gene: TRBJ2-1
clone size: .
V gene: TRBV7-3
CDR3 length: 13
D gene: .
CDR3 DNA: TGTGCCAGCAGCTTGAGGAGATACAATGAGCAGTTCTTC
CDR3 protein: CASSLRRYNEQFF

J gene: TRBJ2-7
clone size: .
V gene: TRBV7-9
CDR3 length: 12
D gene: .
CDR3 DNA: TGTGCCAGCAGCCAGACAGCCTACGAGCAGTACTTC
CDR3 protein: CASSQTAYEQYF

J gene: TRBJ2-3
clone size: .
V gene: TRBV27
CDR3 length: 16
D gene: .
CDR3 DNA: TGTGCCAGCAGTTTGGGGGAGACAGGTGTCACAGATACGCAGTATTTT
CDR3 protein: CASSLGETGVTDTQYF

J gene: TRBJ2-7
clone size: .
V gene: TRBV20-1
CDR3 length: 11
D gene: .
CDR3 DNA: TGCAGTGCTGGGAGCGGGTACGAGCAGTACTTC
CDR3 protein: CSAGSGYEQYF

J gene: TRBJ2-3
clone size: .
V gene: TRBV6-6
CDR3 length: 15
D gene: .
CDR3 DNA: TGTGCCAGCAGTTACGAGGGGGAAGGCACAGATACGCAGTATTTT
CDR3 protein: CASSYEGEGTDTQYF

J gene: TRBJ2-7
clone size: .
V gene: TRBV2
CDR3 length: 14
D gene: TRBD1
CDR3 DNA: TGTGCCAGCAGGGGACAGGCCTTCTCCTACGAGCAGTACTTC
CDR3 protein: CASRGQAFSYEQYF

J gene: TRBJ1-1
clone size: .
V gene: TRBV9
CDR3 length: 13
D gene: .
CDR3 DNA: TGTGCCAGCAGCCCGGGGAGGTTCACTGAAGCTTTCTTT
CDR3 protein: CASSPGRFTEAFF

J gene: TRBJ2-2
clone size: .
V gene: TRBV3-1/TRBV3-2
CDR3 length: 17
D gene: .
CDR3 DNA: TGTGCCAGCAGCCACGCCCTAAGCAGGACAGCCACCGGGGAGCTGTTTTTT
CDR3 protein: CASSHALSRTATGELFF

J gene: TRBJ2-5
clone size: .
V gene: TRBV7-6
CDR3 length: 16
D gene: .
CDR3 DNA: TGTGCCAGCAGCTCACGTCGGGCGCAGGGGCGGGAGACCCAGTACTTC
CDR3 protein: CASSSRRAQGRETQYF

J gene: TRBJ2-3
clone size: .
V gene: TRBV4-1
CDR3 length: 14
D gene: .
CDR3 DNA: TGCGCCAGCAGCCAAGCGACTAGCACAGATACGCAGTATTTT
CDR3 protein: CASSQATSTDTQYF

J gene: TRBJ2-5
clone size: .
V gene: TRBV2
CDR3 length: 13
D gene: .
CDR3 DNA: TGTGCCAGCCTCGGTGTTCCCCAAGAGACCCAGTACTTC
CDR3 protein: CASLGVPQETQYF

J gene: TRBJ2-1
clone size: .
V gene: TRBV12-3/TRBV12-4
CDR3 length: 12
D gene: .
CDR3 DNA: TGTGCCAGCAGTCCGAACCGGGGAGGGCAGTTCTTC
CDR3 protein: CASSPNRGGQFF

J gene: TRBJ1-1
clone size: .
V gene: TRBV25-1
CDR3 length: 15
D gene: .
CDR3 DNA: TGTGCCAGCAGTGAGGGGCCAGCCCTGAACACTGAAGCTTTCTTT
CDR3 protein: CASSEGPALNTEAFF

J gene: TRBJ2-1
clone size: .
V gene: TRBV3-1/TRBV3-2
CDR3 length: 16
D gene: .
CDR3 DNA: TGTGCCAGCAGCCAAGGAGGCGGACTACCGCGGAATGAGCAGTTCTTC
CDR3 protein: CASSQGGGLPRNEQFF